This TCR beta chain was profiled in a study of radiotherapy plus CTLA-4 blockade in lung cancer. Whole-study results and caveats: Early blood T cell clone changes and increased post-radiation serum interferon-beta were reportedly the strongest response predictors.

On this clone: Its antigen is unidentified.

Germline V gene data show CDR1 as KGHSH and CDR2 as LQKENI. There are 15 residues in the CDR3. The J segment lost 2 bases and the V segment lost 5 bases, leaving 4 bases of the junction unmatched. Ipilimumab-mediated CTLA-4 blockade plus focal radiation was given to patients having chemo-refractory metastatic non-small-cell lung cancer. This table comes from immunoSEQ multiplex PCR, and its TCRdb copy is limited to in-frame clones, with some not included. The sample has roughly 80,000 clones; about 78% are singletons. V gene TRBV18 combines with J gene TRBJ2-3; the match to TRBD2 covers 10 bases. This clonotype was obtained from a human donor with non-small cell lung cancer who had a partial response to radiotherapy plus ipilimumab. Some clones in this sample may be carry-over from other donors' samples. Material: peripheral blood, obtained from a patient treated with radiotherapy plus ipilimumab. The CDR3 bases are TGTGCCAGCTCAGTAACTAGCGGGGCCACAGATACGCAGTATTTT. Protein sequence: CASSVTSGATDTQYF.